The following is a T cell receptor (beta chain) sequence with its context. This record comes from a study of blood T cell repertoires in COVID-19. Background on the study: T cells, B-cell-depleted T cells, or PBMCs provided the cDNA or gDNA that served as material.

Sequenced by immunoSEQ multiplex PCR; TCRdb stores in-frame clones only, minus some. The top ten hold roughly 8.1% of the sample, which has 150,000 to 200,000 clones, 82% seen once. The germline V gene has CDR1 SGHNT and CDR2 YYREEE (reference sequence). J lost 5 bases, V lost 2 bases, and 5 bases had no gene match. The CDR3 spans 14 residues. The source is a woman in her seventies with acute or convalescent COVID-19. The chain carries TRBV5-4 and TRBJ2-3; 7 bases match TRBD1. Sequencing used peripheral blood. Here the CDR3 DNA reads TGTGCCAGCAGCTTCCAAGGGGGCGAAGATACGCAGTATTTT. Its translation is CASSFQGGEDTQYF. Full variable domain (rest looked up from reference TRBV5-4 and TRBJ2-3): ETGVTQSPTHLIKTRGQQVTLRCSSQSGHNTVSWYQQALGQGPQFIFQYYREEENGRGNFPPRFSGLQFPNYSSELNVNALELDDSALYLCASSFQGGEDTQYFGPGTRLTVL.